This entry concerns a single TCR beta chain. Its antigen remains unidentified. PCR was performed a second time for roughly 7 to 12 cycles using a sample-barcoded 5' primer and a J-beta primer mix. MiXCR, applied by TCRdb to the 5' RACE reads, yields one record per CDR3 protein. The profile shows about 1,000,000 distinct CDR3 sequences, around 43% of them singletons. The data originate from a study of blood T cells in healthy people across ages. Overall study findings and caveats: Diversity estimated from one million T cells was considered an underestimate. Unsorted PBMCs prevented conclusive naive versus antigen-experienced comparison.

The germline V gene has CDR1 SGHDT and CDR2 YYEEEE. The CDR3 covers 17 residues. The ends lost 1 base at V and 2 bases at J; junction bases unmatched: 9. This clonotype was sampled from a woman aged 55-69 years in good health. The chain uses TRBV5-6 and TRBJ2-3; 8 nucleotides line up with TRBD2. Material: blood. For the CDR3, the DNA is TGTGCCAGCAGCTTGTATCTTAGCGGGACGACCACAGATACGCAGTATTTT. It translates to CASSLYLSGTTTDTQYF.